Listed below are T cell receptor beta chains from one sample, sequenced in a study of identical twins. TCRdb re-called the 5' RACE reads through MiXCR, storing one row per CDR3 protein. The sample contains 510,000 or so distinct CDR3 sequences, around 15% of which appear only once. This sample was also put to use in a study of yellow fever vaccine responses in identical twins.

Sequencing used CD4+ T cells sorted from blood. The receptors derive from a woman aged 18-35 years in good health. The CDR3 runs from the conserved cysteine through the conserved F or W. The D gene is left open where the match is weak. Not all rows give a size; the values are once, few, many and, for expanded clones, a class.

v_gene	d_gene	j_gene	abundance	len	CDR3aa	CDR3nt
TRBV7-3	TRBD2	TRBJ2-3	NA	18	CASSTGLAGVYTTDTQYF	TGTGCCAGCAGCACTGGACTAGCGGGAGTTTATACCACAGATACGCAGTATTTT
TRBV7-8	TRBD1	TRBJ2-7	NA	15	CASSLAGQRPYEQYF	TGTGCCAGCAGCTTAGCGGGACAGCGCCCCTACGAGCAGTACTTC
TRBV12-3/TRBV12-4	TRBD1	TRBJ1-6	few	15	CASSQGTGRNSPLHF	TGTGCCAGCAGTCAGGGGACAGGGAGAAATTCACCCCTCCACTTT
TRBV18	NA	TRBJ1-1	few	14	CASSPPPVTTGAFF	TGTGCCAGCTCACCACCACCGGTTACCACAGGAGCTTTCTTT
TRBV7-9	TRBD2	TRBJ2-3	NA	17	CASSLGSGGALTDTQYF	TGTGCCAGCAGCTTGGGGTCGGGGGGGGCGCTCACAGATACGCAGTATTTT
TRBV3-1	NA	TRBJ2-1	many	18	CASSQLRLAGPSYNEQFF	TGTGCCAGCAGCCAACTCCGCCTTGCAGGGCCATCCTACAATGAGCAGTTCTTC
TRBV20-1	TRBD2	TRBJ2-1	NA	15	CSASAPTSGKNEQFF	TGCAGTGCTAGTGCCCCGACTAGCGGGAAAAATGAGCAGTTCTTC
TRBV24-1	NA	TRBJ2-2	few	17	CATSDSQTGSWAGELFF	TGTGCCACCAGTGATTCCCAAACAGGGTCGTGGGCCGGGGAGCTGTTTTTT
TRBV24-1	NA	TRBJ1-5	NA	17	CATSDTRPQGSLQPQHF	TGTGCCACCAGTGATACCCGCCCACAGGGTTCTTTGCAGCCCCAGCATTTT
TRBV5-1	TRBD2	TRBJ2-2	NA	16	CASSRTGTSTTGELFF	TGCGCCAGCAGCAGGACCGGGACTAGCACCACCGGGGAGCTGTTTTTT
TRBV5-1	NA	TRBJ2-1	many	15	CASTKGPGSYNEQFF	TGCGCCAGCACCAAGGGCCCAGGTAGCTACAATGAGCAGTTCTTC
TRBV28	NA	TRBJ2-5	many	10	CASSSETQYF	TGTGCCAGCAGCTCGGAGACCCAGTACTTC
TRBV4-1	TRBD1	TRBJ2-5	few	14	CASSQQDRKETQYF	TGCGCCAGCAGCCAACAGGACAGGAAAGAGACCCAGTACTTC
TRBV2	NA	TRBJ1-1	NA	13	CASSGTQNTEAFF	TGTGCCAGCTCCGGGACACAGAACACTGAAGCTTTCTTT
TRBV7-6	NA	TRBJ1-1	NA	14	CASSLAPSATEAFF	TGTGCCAGCAGCTTAGCACCCTCGGCCACTGAAGCTTTCTTT
TRBV4-1	TRBD1	TRBJ2-5	few	15	CASSPPGQGFETQYF	TGCGCCAGCAGCCCCCCGGGACAGGGATTTGAGACCCAGTACTTC
TRBV7-8	TRBD2	TRBJ2-1	few	15	CASSLVTSGNDEQFF	TGTGCCAGCAGCTTAGTGACTAGCGGGAACGATGAGCAGTTCTTC
TRBV12-3/TRBV12-4	TRBD1	TRBJ1-1	NA	15	CASRMGDRANTEAFF	TGTGCCAGCAGGATGGGGGACAGGGCGAACACTGAAGCTTTCTTT
TRBV12-3/TRBV12-4	TRBD2	TRBJ2-1	NA	13	CASSSAGNNEQFF	TGTGCCAGCAGTTCAGCGGGAAACAATGAGCAGTTCTTC
TRBV3-1	TRBD2	TRBJ2-3	few	16	CASSKSRGGSTDTQYF	TGTGCCAGCAGCAAGTCCCGGGGGGGCAGCACAGATACGCAGTATTTT
TRBV20-1	TRBD2	TRBJ2-3	few	14	CSASIAGGPDTQYF	TGCAGTGCCTCTATAGCGGGGGGGCCGGATACGCAGTATTTT
TRBV9	NA	TRBJ2-2	few	16	CASSARGGTNTGELFF	TGTGCCAGCAGCGCACGGGGCGGGACAAACACCGGGGAGCTGTTTTTT
TRBV27	TRBD1	TRBJ2-4	few	15	CASRDRQGLANIQYF	TGTGCCAGCAGGGACCGACAGGGGCTGGCAAACATTCAGTACTTC
TRBV10-3	TRBD1	TRBJ1-3	NA	14	CAIRRDSSGNTIYF	TGTGCCATCAGGCGGGACAGCTCTGGAAACACCATATATTTT
TRBV7-9	TRBD1	TRBJ2-7	few	14	CASSTTGTGVAQYF	TGTGCCAGCAGCACTACCGGGACAGGGGTAGCGCAGTACTTC
TRBV6-1	TRBD2	TRBJ2-7	few	16	CASSGTSSGLAPKQYF	TGTGCCAGCAGCGGGACGTCCTCGGGACTAGCACCTAAGCAGTACTTC
TRBV3-1	TRBD1	TRBJ2-5	NA	15	CASSRLGQGTETQYF	TGTGCCAGCAGCCGGCTTGGACAGGGGACGGAGACCCAGTACTTC
TRBV20-1	TRBD2	TRBJ2-3	few	17	CSARVDPFSGDTDTQYF	TGCAGTGCTAGAGTGGACCCCTTCAGCGGGGACACAGATACGCAGTATTTT
TRBV9	NA	TRBJ2-2	few	15	CASSRRGSPDRELFF	TGTGCCAGCAGCCGGCGGGGCTCCCCCGACAGGGAGCTGTTTTTT
TRBV2	NA	TRBJ2-5	NA	13	CASRGQLQETQYF	TGTGCCAGCAGGGGGCAGCTCCAAGAGACCCAGTACTTC
TRBV2	NA	TRBJ2-6	NA	16	CASSEAGMSGANVLTF	TGTGCCAGCAGTGAAGCGGGGATGTCTGGGGCCAACGTCCTGACTTTC
TRBV3-1	NA	TRBJ1-2	few	18	CASSQPRARTSSSYGYTF	TGTGCCAGCAGCCAGCCACGAGCTCGGACATCCAGTTCCTATGGCTACACCTTC
TRBV21-1	NA	TRBJ2-1	NA	20	CASSPVEAESDRASYNEQFF	TGTGCCAGCAGCCCCGTGGAGGCGGAATCGGACAGGGCCTCCTACAATGAGCAGTTCTTC
TRBV7-8	TRBD2	TRBJ2-1	few	12	CASSMTGGWEFF	TGTGCCAGCAGCATGACGGGGGGGTGGGAGTTCTTC
TRBV7-8	NA	TRBJ1-4	many	14	CASSKHATNEKLFF	TGTGCCAGCAGCAAGCATGCAACTAATGAAAAACTGTTTTTT
TRBV27	NA	TRBJ1-2	many	11	CASKGLGGYTF	TGTGCCAGCAAAGGCCTGGGGGGCTACACCTTC
TRBV5-1	TRBD1	TRBJ2-6	NA	19	CASSLAGTDFSSGANVLTF	TGCGCCAGCAGCTTGGCCGGGACAGACTTCTCCTCTGGGGCCAACGTCCTGACTTTC
TRBV5-4	TRBD1	TRBJ2-3	NA	16	CASSLAGGTGTDTQYF	TGTGCCAGCAGCCTGGCAGGGGGGACAGGGACAGATACGCAGTATTTT
TRBV10-3	TRBD1	TRBJ2-1	few	15	CATLRQGGPYGEQFF	TGTGCCACCCTAAGACAGGGGGGGCCTTATGGTGAGCAATTCTTC
TRBV5-1	TRBD1	TRBJ2-3	few	15	CASRPGTGVTDTQYF	TGCGCCAGCAGGCCAGGGACAGGGGTCACAGATACGCAGTATTTT
TRBV7-8	NA	TRBJ1-1	few	14	CASSEMGWVTEAFF	TGTGCCAGCAGTGAAATGGGGTGGGTTACTGAAGCTTTCTTT
TRBV20-1	TRBD2	TRBJ2-1	NA	15	CSVGGGTSGYNEQFF	TGCAGTGTCGGCGGAGGTACTAGCGGATACAATGAGCAGTTCTTC
TRBV7-9	NA	TRBJ2-7	NA	14	CASSLGQSGYEQYF	TGTGCCAGCAGCTTAGGACAGTCTGGTTACGAGCAGTACTTC
TRBV20-1	TRBD1	TRBJ2-3	NA	14	CSAWTGTGADTQYF	TGCAGTGCTTGGACAGGGACTGGGGCGGATACGCAGTATTTT
TRBV7-2	NA	TRBJ2-3	NA	14	CASSLFSVPDTQYF	TGTGCCAGCAGCTTATTTAGCGTACCAGATACGCAGTATTTT
TRBV5-1	NA	TRBJ2-5	NA	13	CASSLIMGETQYF	TGCGCCAGCAGCTTGATAATGGGAGAGACCCAGTACTTC
TRBV28	NA	TRBJ2-1	NA	14	CASSLLSRENEQFF	TGTGCCAGCAGTTTATTGTCCAGGGAAAATGAGCAGTTCTTC
TRBV3-1	NA	TRBJ2-4	few	14	CASSQRGSKNIQYF	TGTGCCAGCAGCCAACGGGGGAGCAAAAACATTCAGTACTTC
TRBV20-1	TRBD1	TRBJ1-1	NA	11	CSARTGKEAFF	TGCAGTGCTAGGACAGGGAAAGAAGCTTTCTTT
TRBV11-2	TRBD1	TRBJ2-3	NA	16	CASSLRGQISTDTQYF	TGTGCCAGCAGCTTAAGGGGACAGATTAGCACAGATACGCAGTATTTT
TRBV29-1	TRBD2	TRBJ2-1	NA	15	CSPLTSGGDGYEQFF	TGCAGCCCTCTGACCAGCGGGGGGGATGGCTATGAGCAGTTCTTC
TRBV20-1	NA	TRBJ1-1	NA	15	CSARELGNMNTEAFF	TGCAGTGCTAGAGAGTTAGGTAACATGAACACTGAAGCTTTCTTT
TRBV7-2	NA	TRBJ1-4	few	14	CASTSGGHNEKLFF	TGTGCCAGCACCTCGGGTGGGCATAATGAAAAACTGTTTTTT
TRBV7-3	NA	TRBJ2-3	NA	16	CASSPGEGRDTDTQYF	TGTGCCAGCAGCCCCGGTGAGGGAAGGGACACAGATACGCAGTATTTT